This T cell receptor (beta chain) emerged from a study of blood T cells in healthy people across ages. This CDR3 contains 13 residues. Germline V gene lookup returns CDR1 DFQATT and CDR2 SNEGSKA (reference sequence). Trimming took 6 bases from V and 4 from J; bases not matched to a gene: 9. Study-level findings and limits: Possibly confounding the expanded clonotype changes was the fact that donor CMV status was unknown.

Samples each had at least 5 micrograms of total RNA extracted. Combining a sample-barcoded 5' primer with a J-beta primer mix, a second PCR ran for about 7 to 11 cycles. Each cDNA molecule was tagged by a template-switch adaptor with 12 random nucleotides. Via MiXCR, TCRdb re-called the 5' RACE reads, giving one row per CDR3 protein. The data hold under 800,000 distinct CDR3 sequences, with around 21% observed a single time. For this clonotype: Its target is not known.

This TCR was sampled from a man between 65 and 85 years old in good health. V usage is TRBV20-1 and J usage is TRBJ2-7; TRBD2 aligns across 7 bases. The material sequenced was blood. Written as DNA, the CDR3 is TGCAGTGCGGAGGGGCGGGAGAGATACGAGCAGTACTTC. As protein: CSAEGRERYEQYF.